The clone carrying this T cell receptor beta chain was picked up many times. Antigen unknown. V was clipped by 5 bases and J by 5 bases, with 18 bases between them. Germline CDR1 reads DFQATT; CDR2 reads SNEGSKA (reference sequence). The CDR3 consists of 14 residues. The CDR3 regions of TCR beta were amplified from RNA transcripts. During a first-round RT-PCR of the TCR CDR3, the HTBI primer set was used. One entry per CDR3 protein, called by TCRdb with MiXCR from the multiplex PCR reads. The sample carries under 400,000 distinct CDR3 sequences, 21% recorded once. This record belongs to a study of T cells in Graves' hyperthyroidism and ophthalmopathy. Study overall: Before treatment of any kind, peripheral blood was taken at initial diagnosis.

A patient was excluded if there was uncontrolled infection, other autoimmune disease, pregnancy or lactation. PBMCs stemmed from more than 7.5 ml fresh peripheral blood. Study-level results: With a median lead of 6.5 months before onset, the model predicted ophthalmopathy.

The sample comprised blood. This receptor was taken from a woman aged 45-60 years with Graves' hyperthyroidism. The rearrangement uses TRBV20-1 and TRBJ1-1; D not resolved. Here the CDR3 reads CSAPEPVRGTEAFF. CDR3 DNA: TGCAGTGCTCCAGAGCCCGTCAGAGGGACTGAAGCTTTCTTT.